This entry lists 27 T cell receptor beta chains sequenced from one sample in a study of blood T cell repertoires in COVID-19. TCRdb's copy holds only in-frame clones and misses some; the assay was immunoSEQ multiplex PCR. This table has about 250,000 clones, around 89% appearing once. Sequenced: PBMCs or T cells enriched from blood (not recorded which). The receptor source for this set is a woman aged 50 to 60 who had recovered from COVID-19.

CDR3 protein: CASSRTGGSYNEQFF. DNA of the CDR3: TGTGCCAGCAGCAGGACAGGGGGCTCCTACAATGAGCAGTTCTTC. The rearrangement uses TRBV3-1 (or the pseudogene TRBV3-2) and TRBJ2-1, with 10 bases fitting TRBD1. J lost 0 bases, V lost 5 bases, and 1 base had no gene match. Germline values: CDR1 LGHDT, CDR2 YNNKEL (reference sequence). This CDR3 has 15 amino acids.

This chain connects TRBV7-9 to TRBJ2-7; TRBD1 aligns across 7 bases. Germline-derived CDR1 and CDR2 are SEHNR and FQNEAQ (reference sequence). The V and J ends lost 8 bases and 4 bases, in that order; junction bases with no gene match: 8. The CDR3 covers 13 residues. The CDR3 region is CASGDSTTYEQYF. The DNA of the CDR3 is TGTGCCAGCGGGGACAGTACAACATACGAGCAGTACTTC.

The V gene is TRBV9, the J gene TRBJ1-3; D gene uncertain. The CDR3 has 15 residues. Germline CDR1 SGDLS, CDR2 YYNGEE. The V end lost 2 bases, the J end lost 7 bases, and 16 bases lay between the germline ends. CDR3 amino acids: CASSVGEGLRNTIYF. The CDR3 bases are TGTGCCAGCAGCGTTGGTGAGGGCCTTCGGAACACCATATATTTT. Variable domain in full (rest from reference TRBV9 and TRBJ1-3): DSGVTQTPKHLITATGQRVTLRCSPRSGDLSVYWYQQSLDQGLQFLIQYYNGEERAKGNILERFSAQQFPDLHSELNLSSLELGDSALYFCASSVGEGLRNTIYFGEGSWLTVV.

The chain employs TRBV11-2 and TRBJ2-7; D gene ambiguous. Germline CDR1 reads SGHAT; CDR2 reads FQNNGV. The CDR3 has 11 residues. V lost 3 bases and J lost 5, with 5 bases in between. CDR3 residues: CASSFTDEQYF. Written as DNA, the CDR3 is TGTGCCAGCAGCTTTACAGACGAGCAGTACTTC. The complete variable domain, with remaining parts taken from reference TRBV11-2 and TRBJ2-7, reads EAGVAQSPRYKIIEKRQSVAFWCNPISGHATLYWYQQILGQGPKLLIQFQNNGVVDDSQLPKDRFSAERLKGVDSTLKIQPAKLEDSAVYLCASSFTDEQYFGPGTRLTVT.

The chain carries TRBV18 and TRBJ1-2; D perhaps matches TRBD1 (5 bases). Germline-derived CDR1 and CDR2 are KGHSH and LQKENI. This CDR3 comprises 13 residues. V was pared by 3 bases and J by 14 bases, with 19 bases between. The CDR3 bases are TGTGCCAGCTCACCCAGACAGCCGAGGCATTGGACCTTC. This sequence encodes CASSPRQPRHWTF. The whole variable domain, filled in from reference TRBV18 and TRBJ1-2, reads NAGVMQNPRHLVRRRGQEARLRCSPMKGHSHVYWYRQLPEEGLKFMVYLQKENIIDESGMPKERFSAEFPKEGPSILRIQQVVRGDSAAYFCASSPRQPRHWTFGSGTRLTVV.

The chain is built from TRBV16 and TRBJ1-1; tentative D call: TRBD1 (5 bases). CDR1 is KGHSY, CDR2 FQNENV, per germline. This CDR3 has 14 residues. V lost 4 bases, J lost 5 bases, and 14 bases lay in between. Written as DNA, the CDR3 is TGTGCCAGCAGCCCTCTCAGGGATAGGACTGAAGCTTTCTTT. This gives the protein CASSPLRDRTEAFF.

Points on this clone: Other DNA sequences of this sample code for an identical CDR3. The gene calls are TRBV19 and TRBJ2-2; no clear D gene. The germline V and J ends were trimmed by 1 base and 7 bases, with 4 bases remaining between them. Germline values: CDR1 LNHDA, CDR2 SQIVND (reference sequence). The CDR3 loop spans 12 amino acids. CDR3: CASSIVSGELFF. CDR3 in DNA: TGTGCCAGTAGTATAGTGAGCGGGGAGCTGTTTTTT.

This rearrangement joins TRBV7-9 to TRBJ1-3, with 9 bases lining up with TRBD1. J gave up 1 base and V 2 bases, and 6 bases lay outside the gene matches. In germline, CDR1 is SEHNR, CDR2 FQNEAQ (reference sequence). This CDR3 has 17 amino acids. The CDR3 region is CASSLHGQGISGNTIYF. In nucleotides, the CDR3 is TGTGCCAGCAGCTTACATGGACAGGGGATTTCTGGAAACACCATATATTTT.

The chain has TRBV19 and TRBJ2-6; D call uncertain. This CDR3 has 14 residues. Looked up from germline, CDR1 is LNHDA and CDR2 is SQIVND (reference sequence). The germline V and J ends were trimmed by 7 bases and 0 bases, with 7 bases remaining between them. The CDR3 nucleotides are TGTGCCAGTACACAGAGCTCTGGGGCCAACGTCCTGACTTTC. This gives the protein CASTQSSGANVLTF.

The chain carries TRBV3-1 (or the pseudogene TRBV3-2) and TRBJ1-2, with a possible D match to TRBD1 (6 bases). Trimming shortened V by 4 bases and J by 7 bases, and 19 bases separated the two germline ends. This CDR3 comprises 15 residues. Germline lookup yields CDR1 LGHDT and CDR2 YNNKEL (reference sequence). CDR3 DNA: TGTGCCAGCAGCCCCTCCGGTGCGCAGGGGTTTGGCTACACCTTC. Translating gives CASSPSGAQGFGYTF.

This chain links TRBV6-1 with TRBJ2-7; 9 bases match TRBD2. The germline V gene encodes CDR1 MNHNS and CDR2 SASEGT. This CDR3 has 17 amino acids. Trimming cost V 4 bases and J 6 bases; bases outside gene matches: 16. This CDR3 reads CASSVDRFGASGAEQYF. The CDR3 coding sequence is TGTGCCAGCAGTGTAGACCGTTTTGGGGCTAGCGGGGCCGAGCAGTACTTC.

The chain has TRBV5-8 and TRBJ1-1, with TRBD1 matching 10 bases. The V gene end was trimmed by 7 bases and the J gene end by 3 bases; junction bases not matched to a gene: 15. The CDR3 length is 17 residues. Germline V gene sequence: CDR1 SGHTS, CDR2 YDEGEE. The CDR3 reads CASPSGTGVYGDTEAFF. As DNA, the CDR3 is TGTGCCAGCCCTTCGGGGACAGGGGTTTATGGGGACACTGAAGCTTTCTTT.

This rearrangement joins TRBV6-5 to TRBJ2-3; D may be TRBD2 (6 bases). There are 13 residues in the CDR3. The V gene's germline CDR1 is MNHEY and CDR2 SVGAGI. Trimming took off 11 bases at V and 5 bases at J, with 17 bases between the two ends. The CDR3 DNA sequence: TGTGCCCAGTCGGGGGATGCGGGAGATACGCAGTATTTT. Its translation: CAQSGDAGDTQYF.

The V and J genes are TRBV7-2 and TRBJ1-2, with D uncertain. Germline V lookup: CDR1 SGHTA, CDR2 FQGNSA. Trimming shortened V by 1 base and J by 5 bases, and 5 bases separated the two germline ends. There are 12 residues in the CDR3. The CDR3 sequence: CASSLDHYGYTF. The CDR3 DNA follows: TGTGCCAGCAGCTTAGATCATTATGGCTACACCTTC.

This clone was seen more than once but under ten times. The genes are TRBV7-2 and TRBJ1-6, with 8 positions matching TRBD1. The CDR3 sequence is 17 residues long. Trimming at V came to 5 bases and at J to 4 bases, leaving 10 bases not matched to a gene. Germline CDR1 is SGHTA and CDR2 is FQGNSA. The CDR3 loop is CASSQSTGAIYNSPLHF. The CDR3 region has the DNA TGTGCCAGCAGCCAATCGACAGGGGCGATATATAATTCACCCCTCCACTTT.

This clone was detected only once. The chain employs TRBV28 and TRBJ1-3; D call uncertain. The CDR3 is made up of 14 amino acids. CDR1 and CDR2 (germline): MDHEN, SYDVKM. Trimming left V 1 base short and J 0 bases short, with 4 bases between. The CDR3 bases are TGTGCCAGCAGTTTATTTAGCTCTGGAAACACCATATATTTT. As protein: CASSLFSSGNTIYF.

The chain employs TRBV6-6 and TRBJ1-2; the D is unclear. Germline V gives CDR1 MNHNY, CDR2 SVGAGI (reference sequence). This CDR3 region has 13 residues. Deletions cut 2 bases from V and 3 bases from J, with 7 bases between. The CDR3 is CASSYRADYGYTF. The CDR3 coding sequence is TGTGCCAGCAGTTACCGTGCGGACTATGGCTACACCTTC.

The J gene is TRBJ1-1, the V gene TRBV28, with 9 bases that match TRBD1. Germline loops: CDR1 MDHEN, CDR2 SYDVKM. The CDR3 spans 15 residues. V was pared by 5 bases and J by 5 bases, with 9 bases of the junction left unmatched. The CDR3 bases are TGTGCCAGCAGTACGACAGGGGGGGCGAGGACTGAAGCTTTCTTT. Protein sequence: CASSTTGGARTEAFF.

The chain employs TRBV27 and TRBJ1-1; weak D call: TRBD1 (6 bases). Germline CDR1 MNHEY, CDR2 SMNVEV (reference sequence). The germline V and J ends were trimmed by 7 bases and 7 bases, with 28 bases remaining between them. This CDR3 region has 17 residues. The CDR3 DNA is TGTGCCAGCACTCTATCGAGCGGGGGGCGCGTGAACGGTGAAGCTTTCTTT. Its protein is CASTLSSGGRVNGEAFF.

V and J are TRBV11-2 and TRBJ2-7; tentatively, D is TRBD2 (6 bases). Germline V gene lookup returns CDR1 SGHAT and CDR2 FQNNGV. Between the trimmed V and J ends, which lost 5 bases and 3 bases, there was a span of 17 bases. This CDR3 is 15 amino acids long. CDR3 DNA: TGTGCCAGCAGCCCGAAGCCCGGGAGATTCTACGAGCAGTACTTC. This sequence encodes CASSPKPGRFYEQYF. The whole variable domain, remainder taken from reference TRBV11-2 and TRBJ2-7, is EAGVAQSPRYKIIEKRQSVAFWCNPISGHATLYWYQQILGQGPKLLIQFQNNGVVDDSQLPKDRFSAERLKGVDSTLKIQPAKLEDSAVYLCASSPKPGRFYEQYFGPGTRLTVT.

The gene calls are TRBV9 and TRBJ2-1; the D is unclear. Germline-derived CDR1 and CDR2 are SGDLS and YYNGEE. The CDR3 covers 15 residues. Trimming left V 0 bases short and J 6 bases short, with 13 bases between. The CDR3 region has the DNA TGTGCCAGCAGCGTAGATGGCCGAAATCCCAATGAGCAGTTCTTC. Its protein product is CASSVDGRNPNEQFF.

The chain recombines TRBV7-9 with TRBJ2-3; D call uncertain. The CDR3 consists of 13 residues. CDR1 and CDR2 (germline): SEHNR, FQNEAQ (reference sequence). V lost 5 bases to trimming and J lost 2 bases, with 8 bases between them. CDR3 sequence (DNA): TGTGCCAGCAGCGGCCGGGTCACAGATACGCAGTATTTT. Its translation is CASSGRVTDTQYF.

This chain links TRBV29-1 with TRBJ2-5; TRBD2 aligns across 12 bases. V shed 6 bases, J shed 4 bases, and the junction held 3 bases outside the gene matches. The CDR3 is 13 amino acids. Germline values: CDR1 SQVTM, CDR2 ANQGSEA. The CDR3 is CSVRLAGAETQYF. The CDR3, as DNA: TGCAGCGTCCGACTAGCGGGAGCAGAGACCCAGTACTTC.

The V call is TRBV5-1, the J call TRBJ2-4; a possible D gene is TRBD1 (6 bases). The germline V and J ends were trimmed by 4 bases and 0 bases, with 11 bases remaining between them. CDR3 length equals 15 residues. Germline V CDR1 and CDR2: SGHRS, YFSETQ. CDR3 nucleotides: TGCGCCAGCAGCGACGGACAGCTAGCCAAAAACATTCAGTACTTC. It yields the protein CASSDGQLAKNIQYF.

V gene TRBV24-1 combines with J gene TRBJ2-1; 8 bases map to TRBD1. The CDR3 sequence is 16 residues long. Germline V lookup: CDR1 KGHDR, CDR2 SFDVKD. V lost 3 bases to trimming and J lost 12 bases; unmatched junction nucleotides: 15. The CDR3 bases are TGTGCCACCAGTGATAAAGCCGGGACAGGCGTGGGTGGGCAGTTCTTC. Its translation: CATSDKAGTGVGGQFF.

The CDR3 coding sequence is TGCGCCAGCAGTCCACAGGGCTCTGGAAACACCATATATTTT. Protein: CASSPQGSGNTIYF. The chain uses TRBV5-1 and TRBJ1-3; perhaps TRBD1 as D (6 bases). In germline, CDR1 is SGHRS, CDR2 YFSETQ. Trimming stripped 5 bases from V and 0 bases from J, with 9 bases between. The CDR3 contains 14 residues. Together with reference TRBV5-1 and TRBJ1-3, the CDR3 gives the full variable domain: KAGVTQTPRYLIKTRGQQVTLSCSPISGHRSVSWYQQTPGQGLQFLFEYFSETQRNKGNFPGRFSGRQFSNSRSEMNVSTLELGDSALYLCASSPQGSGNTIYFGEGSWLTVV.

This chain connects TRBV28 to TRBJ1-4; 8 bases are a match to TRBD1. CDR1 and CDR2 from the germline V gene are MDHEN and SYDVKM. V shed 10 bases and J 3 bases; nucleotides not matched to a gene: 7. CDR3 length: 14 residues. The CDR3 region is CATSRTGPNEKLFF. The CDR3 bases are TGTGCCACAAGTCGGACAGGGCCTAATGAAAAACTGTTTTTT.